This record covers a single T cell receptor (beta chain). This sample stems from a study of blood T cell repertoires in COVID-19. Study overall: Nucleic acid was either cDNA or gDNA, and it came from T cells, B-cell-depleted T cells, or PBMCs.

In the authors' workflow: Reference gene primer amplification in the assay estimated nucleated cell counts. Profiled with immunoSEQ multiplex PCR; TCRdb holds only in-frame clones, not every one. V and J calls and clone size are given by that table; D and trimming were obtained from the DNA. The sample shows 450,000 or so clones, 70% to 90% of them seen only once. One Seattle source followed patients from active infection through their disease course. Losses at the gene ends were 4 bases for V and 5 bases for J; bases not matched to a gene: 7. Looked up from germline, CDR1 is SGHNT and CDR2 is YENEEA. This CDR3 is 14 amino acids long.

The clonotype comes from a man between 18 and 29 years old with COVID-19, enrolled during active disease. Input material: peripheral blood. The chain recombines TRBV11-3 with TRBJ2-7; TRBD1 matches 8 bases. The CDR3, as DNA: TGTGCCAGCAGCTCCGAGGCAGGGGGCCACGAGCAGTACTTC. Its translation is CASSSEAGGHEQYF.